This T cell receptor (beta chain) was sequenced in a study of blood T cell repertoires in COVID-19. Only in-frame clones appear in the TCRdb table, and some are missing; sequencing was by immunoSEQ multiplex PCR. The table shows some 200,000 clones, with roughly 84% occurring only once. The CDR3 length is 16 residues. Germline CDR1 LGHDT, CDR2 YNNKEL (reference sequence). The ends were cut back, 0 bases at V and 4 bases at J, with 15 bases in the middle. The TCR comes from an elderly woman with active or convalescent COVID-19. Sequenced: peripheral blood. V is TRBV3-1 (or the pseudogene TRBV3-2) and J is TRBJ1-2, with D unresolved. CDR3 coding DNA: TGTGCCAGCAGCCAAGACGGAGGCGCCTGGGGCTATGGCTACACCTTC. It encodes CASSQDGGAWGYGYTF.